This TCR beta chain derives from a study of shared clonotypes between healthy human individuals. Clones were read by immunoSEQ multiplex PCR, and TCRdb kept only the in-frame ones, dropping some. This table has 640,000 or so clones, 55% to 75% appearing once. Study outcomes and limitations: Clonotypes shared by all four sorted-subset donors had higher generation probabilities than non-shared clonotypes.

With 8 bases removed from V and 7 bases from J, the gap between germline ends came to 18 bases. This CDR3 is built from 14 residues. Germline CDR1 and CDR2: MDHEN and SYDVKM. A word on this clone: Its target is unknown.

The donor population consisted of healthy HIV-negative adults with no recent acute infections or vaccinations. The TCR was taken from a woman aged 30 to 39 in good health. The rearrangement links TRBV28 to TRBJ2-4, with D unclear. Sequencing used memory CD4+ T cells sorted from blood. Described subset: CD45RA-negative fraction. The CDR3 loop reads CASGTPEVWNIQYF. The CDR3 DNA reads as TGTGCCAGCGGCACTCCCGAGGTGTGGAACATTCAGTACTTC.